A selection of T cell receptor beta chains follows, all from one sample in a study of cytomegalovirus exposure and HLA in healthy donors. Profiling relied on immunoSEQ multiplex PCR, and the TCRdb table lists in-frame clones only, not all of them. This table lists roughly 190,000 clones. Sample: PBMCs. These receptor sequences come from a young man in good health and CMV-seronegative. The CDR3 runs from the conserved cysteine through the conserved F or W. Fields, in order: D gene, J gene, V gene, CDR3 DNA, CDR3 protein. A D gene is named only where the DNA matches it firmly.

>-|TRBJ2-7|TRBV28
TGTGCCAGCAGAGTTGCCAGTTACGAGCAGTACTTC
CASRVASYEQYF
>TRBD2|TRBJ2-1|TRBV5-1
TGCGCCAGCAGCTTGGTACTAGCGGGACGAAATGAGCAGTTCTTC
CASSLVLAGRNEQFF
>TRBD2|TRBJ2-1|TRBV19
TGTGCCAGCGGGGACTACTTCTACAATGAGCAGTTCTTC
CASGDYFYNEQFF
>-|TRBJ1-1|TRBV25-1
TGTGCCAGCAGTGCTAGGCGGGGGATCACTGAAGCTTTCTTT
CASSARRGITEAFF
>TRBD2|TRBJ2-1|TRBV19
TGTGCCAGTAGTTTCGGGACTAGCGGATTCGATGAGCAGTTCTTC
CASSFGTSGFDEQFF
>-|TRBJ1-6|TRBV30
TGTGCCTGGAGTGTTGTGGGGCTGAATTCACCCCTCCACTTT
CAWSVVGLNSPLHF
>TRBD1|TRBJ2-3|TRBV19
TGTGCCAGTAGCCGACGTCCTTCCGGGACAGTCACAGATACGCAGTATTTT
CASSRRPSGTVTDTQYF
>-|TRBJ1-1|TRBV6-5
TGTGCCAGCAGTTACTCGATTACACTGAACACTGAAGCTTTCTTT
CASSYSITLNTEAFF
>-|TRBJ2-5|TRBV4-3
TGCGCCAGCAGCCAACCGACTAAAGAGACCCAGTACTTC
CASSQPTKETQYF
>-|TRBJ2-1|TRBV11-3
TGTGCCAGCAGGGGTACTACGAGCTCCTACAATGAGCAGTTCTTC
CASRGTTSSYNEQFF
>-|TRBJ2-2|TRBV4-3
TGCGCCAGCAGCCAAGGGCTGATGGTCACCGGGGAGCTGTTTTTT
CASSQGLMVTGELFF
>TRBD1|TRBJ2-5|TRBV7-2
TGTGCCAGCAGCTTCCAACCGGGACAGGGGGAGACCCAGTACTTC
CASSFQPGQGETQYF
>-|TRBJ1-2|TRBV30
TGTGCCTGGACCGGGAACTATGGCTACACCTTC
CAWTGNYGYTF
>-|TRBJ2-7|TRBV7-9
TGTGCCAGCACCACACTCGGCCGGGGTGCCTACGAGCAGTACTTC
CASTTLGRGAYEQYF
>-|TRBJ1-1|TRBV27
TGTGCCAGCAGTTTGGAAGGGGAGAACACTGAAGCTTTCTTT
CASSLEGENTEAFF
>-|TRBJ2-7|TRBV6-5
TGTGCCAGCAGTCTCCTCCAATCGGGTACCTACGAGCAGTACTTC
CASSLLQSGTYEQYF
>TRBD2|TRBJ2-7|TRBV7-6
TGTGCCAGCAGCTTAGGGAAGACTAGCGAGGAATTGGGTCCCTACGAGCAGTACTTC
CASSLGKTSEELGPYEQYF
>TRBD1|TRBJ2-7|TRBV29-1
TGCAGCGTTGCGGGACAGGGGGGCTGGGAGCAGTACTTC
CSVAGQGGWEQYF
>TRBD1|TRBJ1-1|TRBV2
TGTGCCAGCAGTGCACTGGACAGGGTCGCTGAAGCTTTCTTT
CASSALDRVAEAFF
>-|TRBJ2-7|TRBV5-4
TGTGCCAGCAGCTTGGACGGTTACGAGCAGTACTTC
CASSLDGYEQYF
>TRBD1|TRBJ2-7|TRBV7-9
TGTGCCAGCAGCCCGGACAGGGCATCCTACGAGCAGTACTTC
CASSPDRASYEQYF
>-|TRBJ2-7|TRBV28
TGTGCCAGCGGGGGGGGCGACGAGCAGTACTTC
CASGGGDEQYF
>-|TRBJ2-5|TRBV19
TGTGCCAGTAGTTTAGCGGTACAAGAGACCCAGTACTTC
CASSLAVQETQYF
>TRBD2|TRBJ2-1|TRBV11-3
TGTGCCAGCAGCTCAGGACTAGGAGACAACAATGAGCAGTTCTTC
CASSSGLGDNNEQFF
>TRBD2|TRBJ2-2|TRBV7-6
TGTGCCAGCAGCTTAGTACTAGCGTTGGGCGGGGAGCTGTTTTTT
CASSLVLALGGELFF
>-|TRBJ2-2|TRBV27
TGTGCCAGCAGTCGCAACAGGGACACCGGGGAGCTGTTTTTT
CASSRNRDTGELFF
>-|TRBJ1-3|TRBV5-1
TGCGCCAGCAGCTTGGCCCCGGGTGGAGCCTCTGGAAACACCATATATTTT
CASSLAPGGASGNTIYF
>TRBD2|TRBJ2-7|TRBV5-1
TGCGCCAGCAGCCCGGGAGGTGGTGCGGGGGGCTACGAGCAGTACTTC
CASSPGGGAGGYEQYF
>TRBD2|TRBJ2-2|TRBV7-9
TGTGCCAGCAGCTTAATTCCCAGGACTAGCGGGGGCTCCGGGGAGCTGTTTTTT
CASSLIPRTSGGSGELFF
>TRBD1|TRBJ1-5|TRBV2
TGTGCCAGCAGGGAGGGACAGGGGTGGGGTCAGCCCCAGCATTTT
CASREGQGWGQPQHF
>TRBD1|TRBJ2-4|TRBV9
TGTGCCAGCAGCGTAGGCCCAGGGGGCTTTATGAACATTCAGTACTTC
CASSVGPGGFMNIQYF
>-|TRBJ2-7|TRBV13
TGTGCCAGCAGGAAAGGGGACGAGCAGTACTTC
CASRKGDEQYF
>-|TRBJ2-1|TRBV18
TGTGCCAGCTCAACATCTAGCGAACCTGTTTACAATGAGCAGTTCTTC
CASSTSSEPVYNEQFF
>TRBD1|TRBJ2-7|TRBV6-1
TGTGCCAGCAGTGAGACAGGGGGTGAATCCTACGAGCAGTACTTC
CASSETGGESYEQYF
>TRBD2|TRBJ2-7|TRBV2
TGTGCCGGGAGAAGCGGGGGATACGAGCAGTACTTC
CAGRSGGYEQYF
>-|TRBJ1-2|TRBV28
TGTGCCAGCAGTTTAGCTAGGAATAACTATGGCTACACCTTC
CASSLARNNYGYTF
>-|TRBJ1-1|TRBV7-9
TGTGCCAGCAGCTTACGTGGGCGGGAGACAGCTTTCTTT
CASSLRGRETAFF
>-|TRBJ2-3|TRBV2
TGTGCCAGCGGGGCAGGCACAGATACGCAGTATTTT
CASGAGTDTQYF
>-|TRBJ1-1|TRBV19
TGTGCCAGTACCTGGAACACTGAAGCTTTCTTT
CASTWNTEAFF
>-|TRBJ1-2|TRBV2
TGTGCCAGCAGCCTAGGCAGCCTTTTCTATGGCTACACCTTC
CASSLGSLFYGYTF
>-|TRBJ1-3|TRBV2
TGTGCCAGCAGTTACCAGGGCCTGAACTCTGGAAACACCATATATTTT
CASSYQGLNSGNTIYF
>TRBD2|TRBJ2-7|TRBV4-2
TGTGCCAGCAGCCAAGTAGGACTAGCGGAACCTTCCTACGAGCAGTACTTC
CASSQVGLAEPSYEQYF